The rows below give T cell receptor beta chains drawn from one sample of a study of T-cell memory formation after mild COVID-19. TCRdb re-called the 5' RACE reads with MiXCR, one entry per CDR3 protein. This table has fewer than 600,000 distinct CDR3 sequences, about a fifth appearing once. Sequenced: PBMCs or a T cell subset sorted from them (not recorded which). Source of these receptors: an adult woman who had mild COVID-19 (a few samples of this study predate the infection). Cell type and time point are not known. The CDR3 runs from the conserved cysteine through the conserved F or W. The D gene is left open where the match is weak. Size is stated for part of the rows, as once, few or many counts, or as a class when the clone is expanded.

TRBV7-9,NA,NA,TRBJ1-1,TGTGCCAGCAGCCCGTCCCAAGGGACACCAAGGGGAACTGAAGCTTTCTTT,CASSPSQGTPRGTEAFF
TRBV5-4,TRBD2,NA,TRBJ2-2,TGTGCCAGCAGCACCCCGACTAGCGGTGACACCGGGGAGCTGTTTTTT,CASSTPTSGDTGELFF
TRBV7-3,TRBD2,NA,TRBJ2-7,TGTGCCAGCAGCCTCGGGGGGGTCCGCGAGCAGTACTTC,CASSLGGVREQYF
TRBV10-3,NA,few,TRBJ2-5,TGTGCCATCAGTGATCTGGGGGAGACCCAGTACTTC,CAISDLGETQYF
TRBV7-3,NA,NA,TRBJ2-2,TGTGCCAGCAGTCCCACGGGACAACCCGGGGCCGGGGAGCTGTTTTTT,CASSPTGQPGAGELFF
TRBV6-6,NA,few,TRBJ2-1,TGTGCCAGCAGATATCGAGACCTTTACAATGAGCAGTTCTTC,CASRYRDLYNEQFF
TRBV5-5,NA,many,TRBJ1-1,TGTGCCAGCAGCTTGGCCGCGGGGGGCGACGGGACTGAAGCTTTCTTT,CASSLAAGGDGTEAFF
TRBV9,TRBD2,NA,TRBJ2-1,TGTGCCAGCACCTCTAGCGGGAGAAGCTCCTACAATGAGCAGTTCTTC,CASTSSGRSSYNEQFF
TRBV27,NA,few,TRBJ2-1,TGTGCCAGCAGCAACACGGGGGCCTACAATGAGCAGTTCTTC,CASSNTGAYNEQFF
TRBV29-1,NA,NA,TRBJ2-1,TGCAGCGTCGACGACACTAACAATGAGCAGTTCTTC,CSVDDTNNEQFF
TRBV5-5,TRBD2,NA,TRBJ2-7,TGTGCCAGCAGCCTCCTCGGGGGGGCTGCCTCGGTCGAGCAGTACTTC,CASSLLGGAASVEQYF
TRBV28,TRBD1,NA,TRBJ1-2,TGTGCCAGCTCCTTAACCGGGACAGGGAGCTATGGCTACACCTTC,CASSLTGTGSYGYTF
TRBV9,TRBD1,NA,TRBJ2-1,TGTGCCAGCAGCGTCACCGGGACAGGGCTGGAACGCGCTCCCAATGAGCAGTTCTTC,CASSVTGTGLERAPNEQFF
TRBV12-3/TRBV12-4,TRBD2,NA,TRBJ2-5,TGTGCCAGCAGTTTGAGACTAGCGGGAGGGAAGACCCAGTACTTC,CASSLRLAGGKTQYF
TRBV6-2/TRBV6-3,TRBD1,few,TRBJ2-4,TGTGCCAGCAGTAATGACAGGGAAACCAAAAACATTCAGTACTTC,CASSNDRETKNIQYF
TRBV29-1,NA,few,TRBJ1-2,TGCAGCGTTGAAGCGGGGAACTATGGCTACACCTTC,CSVEAGNYGYTF
TRBV24-1,NA,NA,TRBJ2-2,TGTGCCACCAGTGTCCAACAGGGCCCCGGGGAGCTGTTTTTT,CATSVQQGPGELFF
TRBV7-2,NA,NA,TRBJ1-5,TGTGCCAGCAGCTTAGCAGGGGATGGCCAGCCCCAGCATTTT,CASSLAGDGQPQHF
TRBV10-3,TRBD1,few,TRBJ1-2,TGTGCCATCAGTGAGTCGACAGGACAGGGTGGCTACACCTTC,CAISESTGQGGYTF
TRBV6-2/TRBV6-3,TRBD2,few,TRBJ2-2,TGTGCCAGCAGTAAACTAGCGGGGGAGAACACCGGGGAGCTGTTTTTT,CASSKLAGENTGELFF
TRBV5-6,NA,NA,TRBJ1-5,TGTGCCAGCAGCTTGGATGCGGGTCTCAATCAGCCCCAGCATTTT,CASSLDAGLNQPQHF
TRBV24-1,TRBD1,few,TRBJ2-1,TGTGCCACCAGTGATTGGGACAGGGGAGGCAATGAGCAGTTCTTC,CATSDWDRGGNEQFF
TRBV5-1,NA,NA,TRBJ2-5,TGCGCCAGCAGCCTGGGACCTATGGGGGACAACCAAGAGACCCAGTACTTC,CASSLGPMGDNQETQYF
TRBV3-1,TRBD2,few,TRBJ2-7,TGTGCCAGCAGCCTACGCCCGACTAGCGGGAGCTACGAGCAGTACTTC,CASSLRPTSGSYEQYF
TRBV2,NA,many,TRBJ2-1,TGTGCCAGCAGAGGCCTCTACAATGAGCAGTTCTTC,CASRGLYNEQFF
TRBV18,NA,NA,TRBJ1-1,TGTGCCAGCTCACCTACGGTGGGTAACACTGAAGCTTTCTTT,CASSPTVGNTEAFF
TRBV9,NA,NA,TRBJ2-7,TGTGCCAGCAGCCCCACCGGTGAGGGTTCCTACGAGCAGTACTTC,CASSPTGEGSYEQYF
TRBV5-6,NA,NA,TRBJ1-5,TGTGCCAGCAGCGTGGGGGGCCCCCAAGGCCGGAACAATCAGCCCCAGCATTTT,CASSVGGPQGRNNQPQHF
TRBV27,NA,NA,TRBJ2-3,TGTGCCAGCAGTCCCCAGGTGACAGTGATTCAGACAGATACGCAGTATTTT,CASSPQVTVIQTDTQYF
TRBV2,NA,few,TRBJ1-1,TGTGCCAGCACCCCTGGGGGTGGGGGGCGCAGAGCTTTCTTT,CASTPGGGGRRAFF
TRBV24-1,NA,NA,TRBJ2-3,TGTGCCACCAGTGATGTAAATACGCAGTATTTT,CATSDVNTQYF